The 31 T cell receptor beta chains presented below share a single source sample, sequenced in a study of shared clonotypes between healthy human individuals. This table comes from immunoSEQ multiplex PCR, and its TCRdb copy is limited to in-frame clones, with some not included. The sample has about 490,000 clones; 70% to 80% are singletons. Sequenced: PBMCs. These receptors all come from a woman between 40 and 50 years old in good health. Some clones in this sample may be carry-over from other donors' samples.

CDR3 bases: TGCAGCGTTGGGGTGGATCAGGGACAGGGTATTCAGTACTTC. Translated, it gives CSVGVDQGQGIQYF. This rearrangement joins TRBV29-1 to TRBJ2-4; TRBD1 matches 9 bases. This CDR3 contains 14 residues. Germline CDR1 reads SQVTM; CDR2 reads ANQGSEA. V was pared by 4 bases and J by 10 bases, with 11 bases of the junction left unmatched. The whole variable domain, filled in from reference TRBV29-1 and TRBJ2-4, reads SAVISQKPSRDICQRGTSLTIQCQVDSQVTMMFWYRQQPGQSLTLIATANQGSEATYESGFVIDKFPISRPNLTFSTLTVSNMSPEDSSIYLCSVGVDQGQGIQYFGAGTRLSVL.

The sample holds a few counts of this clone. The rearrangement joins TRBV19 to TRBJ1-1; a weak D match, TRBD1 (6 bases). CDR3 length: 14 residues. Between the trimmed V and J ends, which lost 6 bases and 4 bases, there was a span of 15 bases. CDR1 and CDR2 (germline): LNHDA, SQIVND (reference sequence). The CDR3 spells CASRQLQGRTEAFF. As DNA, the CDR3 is TGTGCCAGTAGACAACTACAGGGACGCACTGAAGCTTTCTTT.

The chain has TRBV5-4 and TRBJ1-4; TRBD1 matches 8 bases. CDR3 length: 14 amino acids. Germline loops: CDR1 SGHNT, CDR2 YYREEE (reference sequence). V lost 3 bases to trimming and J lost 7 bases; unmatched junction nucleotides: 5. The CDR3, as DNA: TGTGCCAGCAGCTCCGACAGGGGCGGTGAAAAACTGTTTTTT. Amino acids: CASSSDRGGEKLFF. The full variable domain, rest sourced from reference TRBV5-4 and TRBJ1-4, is ETGVTQSPTHLIKTRGQQVTLRCSSQSGHNTVSWYQQALGQGPQFIFQYYREEENGRGNFPPRFSGLQFPNYSSELNVNALELDDSALYLCASSSDRGGEKLFFGSGTQLSVL.

CDR3 sequence (DNA): TGTGCCAGCAGCTTGGGACTAGCGGGAGTAGGGGAGACCCAGTACTTC. Translated: CASSLGLAGVGETQYF. The genes are TRBV9 and TRBJ2-5; 14 positions agree with TRBD2. V gave up 4 bases and J gave up 5 bases; unmatched junction bases: 7. CDR3 length equals 16 residues. Germline V gene sequence: CDR1 SGDLS, CDR2 YYNGEE.

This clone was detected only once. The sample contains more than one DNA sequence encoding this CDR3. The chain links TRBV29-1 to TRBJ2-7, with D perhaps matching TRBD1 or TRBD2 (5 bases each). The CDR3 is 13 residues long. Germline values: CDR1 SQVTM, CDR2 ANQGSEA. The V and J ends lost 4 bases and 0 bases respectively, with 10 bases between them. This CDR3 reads CSVGGSGSYEQYF. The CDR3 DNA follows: TGCAGCGTTGGGGGGAGCGGCTCCTACGAGCAGTACTTC.

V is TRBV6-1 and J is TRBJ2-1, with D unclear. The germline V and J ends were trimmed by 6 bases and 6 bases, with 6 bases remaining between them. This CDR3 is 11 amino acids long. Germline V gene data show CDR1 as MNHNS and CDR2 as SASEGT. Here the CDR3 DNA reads TGTGCCAGCAGATCAACCAATGAGCAGTTCTTC. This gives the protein CASRSTNEQFF.

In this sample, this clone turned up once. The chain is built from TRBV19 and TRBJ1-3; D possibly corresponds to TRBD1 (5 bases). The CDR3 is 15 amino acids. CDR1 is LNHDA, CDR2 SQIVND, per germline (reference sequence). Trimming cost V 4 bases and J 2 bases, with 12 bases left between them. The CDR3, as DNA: TGTGCCAGTAGTACCTCAGGGTTCACTGGAAACACCATATATTTT. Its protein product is CASSTSGFTGNTIYF.

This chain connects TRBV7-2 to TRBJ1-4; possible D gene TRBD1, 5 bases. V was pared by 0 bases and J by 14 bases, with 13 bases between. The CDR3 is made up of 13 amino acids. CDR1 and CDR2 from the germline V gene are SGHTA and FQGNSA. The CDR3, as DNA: TGTGCCAGCAGCTTAGCGGGTGACAGCAAGCTGTTTTTT. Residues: CASSLAGDSKLFF. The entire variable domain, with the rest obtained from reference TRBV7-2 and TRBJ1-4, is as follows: GAGVSQSPSNKVTEKGKDVELRCDPISGHTALYWYRQSLGQGLEFLIYFQGNSAPDKSGLPSDRFSAERTGGSVSTLTIQRTQQEDSAVYLCASSLAGDSKLFFGSGTQLSVL.

The CDR3 is CASSSGKGSSYEQYF. CDR3 DNA sequence: TGTGCCAGCAGCTCGGGAAAAGGGAGCTCCTACGAGCAGTACTTC. This sequence joins TRBV5-4 and TRBJ2-7; a possible D gene is TRBD2 (5 bases). Trimming removed 3 bases at V and 0 bases at J, with 13 bases between. Germline V lookup: CDR1 SGHNT, CDR2 YYREEE (reference sequence). CDR3 length equals 15 residues.

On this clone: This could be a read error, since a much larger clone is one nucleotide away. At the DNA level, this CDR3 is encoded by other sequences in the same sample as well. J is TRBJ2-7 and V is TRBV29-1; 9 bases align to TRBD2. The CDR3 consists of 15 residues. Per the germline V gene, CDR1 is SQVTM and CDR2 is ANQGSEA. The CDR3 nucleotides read TGCAGTGTTCGCGCGAGGGGTAGCGGGAGTTACGAGCAGTACTTC. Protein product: CSVRARGSGSYEQYF.

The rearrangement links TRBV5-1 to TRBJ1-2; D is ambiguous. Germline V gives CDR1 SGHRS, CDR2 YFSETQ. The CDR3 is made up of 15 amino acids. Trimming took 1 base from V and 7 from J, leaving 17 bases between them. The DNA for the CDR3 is TGCGCCAGCAGCTTGTACGGCGCCGACCCCCGTGGCTACACCTTC. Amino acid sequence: CASSLYGADPRGYTF.

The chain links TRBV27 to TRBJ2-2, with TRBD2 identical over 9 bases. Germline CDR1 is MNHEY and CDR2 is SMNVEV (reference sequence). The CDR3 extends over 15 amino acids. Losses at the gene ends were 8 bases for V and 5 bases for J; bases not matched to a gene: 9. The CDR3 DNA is TGTGCCAGCCTCCCGAGGCTAGCGGGAACCGGGGAGCTGTTTTTT. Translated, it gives CASLPRLAGTGELFF.

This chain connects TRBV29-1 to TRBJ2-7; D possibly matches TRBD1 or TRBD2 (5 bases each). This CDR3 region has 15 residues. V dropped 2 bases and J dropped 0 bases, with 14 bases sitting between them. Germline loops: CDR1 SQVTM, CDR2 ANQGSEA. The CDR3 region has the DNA TGCAGCGTTGAATGGGCTAGCAGGGACTCCTACGAGCAGTACTTC. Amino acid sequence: CSVEWASRDSYEQYF.

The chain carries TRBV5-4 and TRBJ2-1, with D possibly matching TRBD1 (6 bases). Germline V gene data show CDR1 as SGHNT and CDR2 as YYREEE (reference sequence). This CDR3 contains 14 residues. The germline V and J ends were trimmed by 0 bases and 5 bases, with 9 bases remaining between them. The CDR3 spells CASSLAKGDNEQFF. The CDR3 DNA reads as TGTGCCAGCAGCTTGGCAAAGGGGGACAATGAGCAGTTCTTC.

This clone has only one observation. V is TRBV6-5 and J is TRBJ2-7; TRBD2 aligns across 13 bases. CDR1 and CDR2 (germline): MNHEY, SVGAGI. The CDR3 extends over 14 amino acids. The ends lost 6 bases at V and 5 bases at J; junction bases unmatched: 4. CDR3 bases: TGTGCCAGCAGACGGACTAGCGGGAGAGACGAGCAGTACTTC. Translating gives CASRRTSGRDEQYF.

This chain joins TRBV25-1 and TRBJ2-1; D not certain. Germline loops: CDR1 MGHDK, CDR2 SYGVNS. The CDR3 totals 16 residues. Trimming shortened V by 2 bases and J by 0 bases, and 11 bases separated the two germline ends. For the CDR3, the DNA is TGTGCCAGCAGTGAACCAGGTCCCGCCTCCTACAATGAGCAGTTCTTC. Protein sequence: CASSEPGPASYNEQFF.

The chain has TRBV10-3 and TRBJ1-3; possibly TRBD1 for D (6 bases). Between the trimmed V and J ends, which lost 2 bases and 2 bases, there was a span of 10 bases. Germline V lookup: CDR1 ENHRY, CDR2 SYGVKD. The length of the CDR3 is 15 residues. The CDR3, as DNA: TGTGCCATCAGTGAGGGGGGGGCGGCTGGAAACACCATATATTTT. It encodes CAISEGGAAGNTIYF.

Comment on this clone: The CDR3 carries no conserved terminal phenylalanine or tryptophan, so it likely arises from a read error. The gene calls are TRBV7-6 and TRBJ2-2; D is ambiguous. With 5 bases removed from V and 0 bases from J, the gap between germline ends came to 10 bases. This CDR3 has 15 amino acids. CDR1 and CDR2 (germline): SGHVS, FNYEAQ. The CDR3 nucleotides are TGTGCCAGCAGCCCGGTAAACCCGAACACCGGGGAGCTGTTTCTT. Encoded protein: CASSPVNPNTGELFL.

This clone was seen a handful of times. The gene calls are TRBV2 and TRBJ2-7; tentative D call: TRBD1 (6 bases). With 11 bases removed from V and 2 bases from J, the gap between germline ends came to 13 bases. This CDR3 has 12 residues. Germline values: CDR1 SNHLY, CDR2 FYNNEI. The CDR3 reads CAGGQSPYEQYF. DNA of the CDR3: TGTGCCGGCGGACAGTCTCCCTACGAGCAGTACTTC.

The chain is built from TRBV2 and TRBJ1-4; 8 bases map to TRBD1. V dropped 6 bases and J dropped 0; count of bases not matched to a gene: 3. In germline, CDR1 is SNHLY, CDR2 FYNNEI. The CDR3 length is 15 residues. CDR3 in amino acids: CASRSGQATNEKLFF. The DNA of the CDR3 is TGTGCCAGCAGGTCGGGACAGGCAACTAATGAAAAACTGTTTTTT.

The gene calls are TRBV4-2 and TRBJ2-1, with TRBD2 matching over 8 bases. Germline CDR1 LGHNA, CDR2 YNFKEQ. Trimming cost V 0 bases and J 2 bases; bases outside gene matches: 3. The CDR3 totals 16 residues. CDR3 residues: CASSQDGTRAYNEQFF. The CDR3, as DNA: TGTGCCAGCAGCCAAGATGGGACTAGAGCCTACAATGAGCAGTTCTTC.

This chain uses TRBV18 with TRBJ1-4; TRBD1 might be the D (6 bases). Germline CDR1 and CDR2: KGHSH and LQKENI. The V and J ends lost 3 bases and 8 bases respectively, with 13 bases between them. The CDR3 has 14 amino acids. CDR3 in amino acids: CASSPGGEWEKLFF. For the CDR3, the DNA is TGTGCCAGCTCACCGGGGGGCGAATGGGAAAAACTGTTTTTT.

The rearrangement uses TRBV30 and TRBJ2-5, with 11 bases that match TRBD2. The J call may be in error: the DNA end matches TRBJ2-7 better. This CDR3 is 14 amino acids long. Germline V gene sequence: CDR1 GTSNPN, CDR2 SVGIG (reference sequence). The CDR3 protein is CAWSVGTSGGEQYF. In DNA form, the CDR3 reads TGTGCCTGGAGTGTCGGGACTAGCGGAGGCGAGCAGTACTTC.

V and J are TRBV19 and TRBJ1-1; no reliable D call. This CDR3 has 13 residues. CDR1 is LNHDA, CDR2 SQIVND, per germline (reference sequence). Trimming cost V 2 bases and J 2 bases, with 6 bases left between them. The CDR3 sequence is CASSITENTEAFF. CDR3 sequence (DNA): TGTGCCAGTAGTATAACGGAAAACACTGAAGCTTTCTTT.

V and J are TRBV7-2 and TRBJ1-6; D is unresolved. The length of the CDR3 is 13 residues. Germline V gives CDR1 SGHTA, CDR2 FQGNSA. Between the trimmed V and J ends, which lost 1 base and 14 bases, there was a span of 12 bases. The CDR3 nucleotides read TGTGCCAGCAGCTTAGGACCGGACGGCGCCCTCCACTTT. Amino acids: CASSLGPDGALHF.

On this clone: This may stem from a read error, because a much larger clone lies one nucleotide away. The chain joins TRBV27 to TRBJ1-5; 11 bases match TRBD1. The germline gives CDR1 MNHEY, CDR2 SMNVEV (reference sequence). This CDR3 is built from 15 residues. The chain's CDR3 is CAGSFGTGGEQPQHF. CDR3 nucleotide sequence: TGTGCCGGCAGTTTTGGGACAGGGGGGGAACAGCCCCAGCATTTT.

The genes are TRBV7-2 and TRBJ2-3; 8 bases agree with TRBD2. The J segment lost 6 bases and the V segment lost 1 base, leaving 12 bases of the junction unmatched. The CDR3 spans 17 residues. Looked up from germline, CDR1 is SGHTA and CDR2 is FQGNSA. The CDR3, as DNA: TGTGCCAGCAGCTTAGGGGCGGGAGGAAGCGGGAGTGATACGCAGTATTTT. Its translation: CASSLGAGGSGSDTQYF.

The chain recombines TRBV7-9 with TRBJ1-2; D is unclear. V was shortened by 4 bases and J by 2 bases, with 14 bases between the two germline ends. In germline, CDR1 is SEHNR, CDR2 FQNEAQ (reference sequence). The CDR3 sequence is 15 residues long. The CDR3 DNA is TGTGCCAGCAGCTGGACCCTCGGGGTGAACTATGGCTACACCTTC. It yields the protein CASSWTLGVNYGYTF. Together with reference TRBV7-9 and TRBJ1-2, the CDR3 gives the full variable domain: DTGVSQNPRHKITKRGQNVTFRCDPISEHNRLYWYRQTLGQGPEFLTYFQNEAQLEKSRLLSDRFSAERPKGSFSTLEIQRTEQGDSAMYLCASSWTLGVNYGYTFGSGTRLTVV.

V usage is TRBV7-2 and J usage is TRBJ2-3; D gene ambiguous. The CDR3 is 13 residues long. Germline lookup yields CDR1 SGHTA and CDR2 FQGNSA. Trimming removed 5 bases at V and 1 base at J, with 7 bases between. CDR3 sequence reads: CASSESRTDTQYF. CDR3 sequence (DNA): TGTGCCAGCAGCGAGAGTCGCACAGATACGCAGTATTTT.

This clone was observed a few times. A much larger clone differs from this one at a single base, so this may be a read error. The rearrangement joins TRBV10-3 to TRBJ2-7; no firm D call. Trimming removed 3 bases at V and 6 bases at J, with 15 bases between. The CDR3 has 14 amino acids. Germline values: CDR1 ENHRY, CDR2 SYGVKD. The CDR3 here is CAISDRALPLEQYF. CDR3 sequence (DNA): TGTGCCATCAGTGATCGGGCCCTACCTCTCGAGCAGTACTTC.

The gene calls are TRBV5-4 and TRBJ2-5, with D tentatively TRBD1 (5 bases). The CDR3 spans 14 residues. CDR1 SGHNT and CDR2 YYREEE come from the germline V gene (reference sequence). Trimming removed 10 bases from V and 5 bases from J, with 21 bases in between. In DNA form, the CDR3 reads TGTGCCGCTAGGGTCGACAGTGTCTATGAGACCCAGTACTTC. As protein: CAARVDSVYETQYF.